A selection of T cell receptor beta chains follows, all from one sample in a study of CD8+CD57+ T cells in acquired aplastic anemia. TCRdb redid the calling of the reads with MiXCR, one entry per CDR3 protein. The sample records around 200,000 distinct CDR3 sequences, about half being singletons. Sequencing input: sorted CD4+, CD8+, or CD8+CD57+ T cells (not recorded which) from PBMCs. The receptors stem from a human donor in good health, serving as a control. CDR3s include the opening cysteine and the closing phenylalanine or tryptophan. D genes are given only for firm matches. Only part of the rows carry a size: once, few, many, or a class if the clone is expanded.

j_call clone_size v_call d_call cdr3_aa cdr3_nt
TRBJ1-3 few TRBV6-2/TRBV6-3 NA CASSYATVSGNTIYF TGTGCCAGCAGTTACGCGACAGTCTCTGGAAACACCATATATTTT
TRBJ1-5 many TRBV28 TRBD1 CASSLRGTGVAQPQHF TGTGCCAGCAGTTTACGAGGGACAGGGGTTGCTCAGCCCCAGCATTTT
TRBJ2-5 NA TRBV14 TRBD2 CASSQWGLAGARGIETQYF TGTGCCAGCAGCCAATGGGGACTAGCGGGGGCCCGAGGAATAGAGACCCAGTACTTC
TRBJ1-6 NA TRBV19 NA CASSVQGNSPLHF TGTGCCAGTAGTGTTCAGGGGAATTCACCCCTCCACTTT
TRBJ2-1 few TRBV11-3 NA CASSPFPLCSYNEQFF TGTGCCAGCAGCCCCTTCCCACTGTGCTCCTACAATGAGCAGTTCTTC
TRBJ1-3 NA TRBV24-1 TRBD1 CATSDSLTDRAVDTIYF TGTGCCACCAGTGATTCCCTGACCGACAGGGCCGTAGACACCATATATTTT
TRBJ1-5 NA TRBV19 NA CASSISRNQPQHF TGTGCCAGTAGTATAAGTCGCAATCAGCCCCAGCATTTT
TRBJ1-5 NA TRBV7-8 NA CASFVGLPQHF TGTGCCAGCTTCGTGGGGCTGCCCCAGCATTTT
TRBJ2-5 NA TRBV5-1 TRBD2 CASSLVTSGGETQYF TGCGCCAGCAGCTTGGTGACTAGCGGGGGAGAGACCCAGTACTTC
TRBJ2-7 NA TRBV7-2 TRBD1 CASSPGQGANEQYF TGTGCCAGCAGCCCCGGGCAGGGGGCCAACGAGCAGTACTTC
TRBJ1-1 many TRBV7-2 NA CASSLVRTLNTEAFF TGTGCCAGCAGCTTAGTCCGTACGCTGAACACTGAAGCTTTCTTT
TRBJ2-2 NA TRBV6-1 TRBD1 CASSCRETGGFRGGRTGELFF TGTGCCAGCAGCTGTAGGGAGACAGGGGGCTTTCGGGGTGGTCGGACCGGGGAGCTGTTTTTT
TRBJ2-7 NA TRBV7-3 NA CASSLVFGGAYEQYF TGTGCCAGCAGCTTAGTATTCGGAGGGGCCTACGAGCAGTACTTC
TRBJ2-7 NA TRBV2 NA CASLPRGRPCEQYF TGTGCCAGCTTACCGCGGGGCAGGCCCTGCGAGCAGTACTTC
TRBJ2-4 few TRBV28 TRBD1 CASSLWAGGDKNIQYF TGTGCCAGCAGTTTATGGGCAGGGGGTGACAAAAACATTCAGTACTTC
TRBJ2-1 NA TRBV20-1 TRBD1 CSAEQGAHNEQFF TGCAGTGCAGAACAGGGGGCGCACAATGAGCAGTTCTTC
TRBJ2-5 many TRBV11-3 TRBD1 CACSQGQGKLETQYF TGTGCCTGCTCCCAGGGACAGGGTAAATTGGAGACCCAGTACTTC
TRBJ1-6 NA TRBV7-6 NA CASSLGPPRDLSSYSSPLHF TGTGCCAGCAGCTTAGGACCCCCCAGGGATCTAAGTTCCTATAGTTCACCCCTCCACTTT
TRBJ1-6 once TRBV25-1 NA CASSLQGKGSPLHF TGTGCCAGCAGTCTCCAGGGCAAGGGCTCACCCCTCCACTTT
TRBJ1-2 many TRBV12-3/TRBV12-4 TRBD1 CASSPGTGIHGYTF TGTGCCAGCAGCCCCGGGACAGGGATACATGGCTACACCTTC
TRBJ1-2 NA TRBV20-1 NA CSVNVDGIGARYGYTF TGCAGTGTCAACGTTGACGGGATAGGGGCTAGGTATGGCTACACCTTC
TRBJ2-7 NA TRBV19 TRBD1 CASSTGQGTNEQYF TGTGCCAGTAGTACGGGACAGGGAACTAACGAGCAGTACTTC
TRBJ2-7 many TRBV20-1 TRBD1 CSAGKGQGNNEQYF TGCAGTGCGGGGAAAGGACAGGGGAATAACGAGCAGTACTTC
TRBJ2-1 NA TRBV24-1 NA CATQGKSSYNEQFF TGTGCCACCCAGGGCAAGAGCTCCTACAATGAGCAGTTCTTC
TRBJ1-4 many TRBV27 NA CASTARAGSNEKLFF TGTGCCAGCACCGCCAGGGCGGGGAGCAATGAAAAACTGTTTTTT
TRBJ2-3 NA TRBV6-4 TRBD2 CASSDSGGGTDTQYF TGTGCCAGCAGTGACTCGGGCGGGGGGACAGATACGCAGTATTTT
TRBJ2-3 NA TRBV9 TRBD1 CASSGVGQGGINEQYF TGTGCCAGCAGCGGAGTAGGACAGGGTGGGATCAATGAGCAGTATTTT
TRBJ1-2 NA TRBV19 NA CASSLTGPAGYTF TGTGCCAGTAGCCTGACAGGCCCGGCGGGCTACACCTTC
TRBJ2-1 NA TRBV7-9 TRBD1 CASSQGTGGADEQFF TGTGCCAGCAGCCAAGGGACAGGGGGCGCGGATGAGCAGTTCTTC
TRBJ2-1 many TRBV6-6 TRBD2 CASSQTSGGYNEQFF TGTGCCAGCAGTCAGACTAGCGGGGGGTACAATGAGCAGTTCTTC
TRBJ1-1 many TRBV30 NA CAWRAGTLNTEAFF TGTGCCTGGAGGGCCGGGACACTGAACACTGAAGCTTTCTTT
TRBJ1-5 NA TRBV9 NA CASSVQGAGQPQHF TGTGCCAGCAGCGTTCAGGGTGCGGGTCAGCCCCAGCATTTT
TRBJ2-7 NA TRBV28 TRBD1 CASTQDRGGEQYF TGTGCCAGCACCCAGGACAGGGGGGGCGAGCAGTACTTC
TRBJ1-4 NA TRBV7-2 NA CASSYSRPATNEKLFF TGTGCCAGCAGTTACTCACGCCCGGCAACTAATGAAAAACTGTTTTTT
TRBJ1-2 many TRBV14 NA CASSPWTANPQCGYTF TGTGCCAGCAGCCCCTGGACTGCGAACCCCCAGTGTGGCTACACCTTC
TRBJ2-1 NA TRBV10-3 NA CAISAGQSSYNEQFF TGTGCCATCAGTGCAGGGCAGAGCTCCTACAATGAGCAGTTCTTC
TRBJ1-1 NA TRBV9 NA CASSVSPLRGTEAFF TGTGCCAGCAGCGTATCTCCCTTGAGGGGCACTGAAGCTTTCTTT
TRBJ2-5 NA TRBV19 TRBD2 CAGLAGDYQETRYF TGTGCCGGACTAGCGGGAGACTACCAAGAGACCCGGTACTTC
TRBJ1-2 many TRBV12-3/TRBV12-4 NA CASSRRTDYGYTF TGTGCCAGCAGTCGAAGGACAGACTATGGCTACACCTTC
TRBJ2-1 few TRBV5-1 NA CASSLAGQGGGGQFF TGCGCCAGCAGCTTGGCCGGGCAGGGGGGGGGGGGGCAGTTCTTC
TRBJ2-1 many TRBV28 TRBD2 CASSLPSGAYNEQFF TGTGCCAGCAGCTTACCGAGCGGGGCGTACAATGAGCAGTTCTTC
TRBJ1-5 many TRBV6-5 TRBD1 CASSPRGAGGQPQHF TGTGCCAGCAGTCCCAGGGGGGCCGGCGGTCAGCCCCAGCATTTT
TRBJ2-5 NA TRBV7-6 NA CASRPDGDQETQYF TGTGCCAGCAGGCCGGACGGAGACCAAGAGACCCAGTACTTC
TRBJ2-5 few TRBV5-4 TRBD1 CASSLATGTGAYNERFF TGTGCCAGCAGCTTGGCCACCGGGACAGGGGCCTACAATGAGCGGTTCTTC
TRBJ2-6 NA TRBV20-1 TRBD2 CSARDGRLAGGIRSGANVLTF TGCAGTGCTAGAGATGGTAGACTAGCGGGAGGGATTCGCTCTGGGGCCAACGTCCTGACTTTC
TRBJ1-6 few TRBV20-1 NA CSARDHRLLGNSPLHF TGCAGTGCTAGAGATCATAGGTTACTGGGGAATTCACCCCTCCACTTT
TRBJ2-5 many TRBV9 NA CASSVEPGGETQYF TGTGCCAGCAGCGTAGAGCCTGGGGGAGAGACCCAGTACTTC
TRBJ2-7 medium-sized TRBV7-6 NA CASSLGWQGGSEQYF TGTGCCAGCAGCTTAGGCTGGCAGGGAGGTTCCGAGCAGTACTTC
TRBJ1-1 few TRBV10-3 NA CAMRKTVNTEAFF TGTGCCATGCGGAAGACAGTGAACACTGAAGCTTTCTTT
TRBJ2-5 NA TRBV4-1 NA CASSQDRLPSETQYF TGCGCCAGCAGCCAAGATCGGCTGCCGTCGGAGACCCAGTACTTC
TRBJ1-4 NA TRBV24-1 NA CAAQGTSDEKLSF TGTGCCGCCCAGGGGACGTCAGACGAAAAACTGTCTTTT
TRBJ2-7 NA TRBV2 NA CASSDREISNYEQYF TGTGCCAGCAGTGACAGGGAGATCTCTAACTACGAGCAGTACTTC
TRBJ2-5 many TRBV7-9 TRBD1 CASSSGQGYQETQYF TGTGCCAGCAGCTCAGGACAGGGGTACCAAGAGACCCAGTACTTC
TRBJ2-2 NA TRBV25-1 NA CASSGDTPFTGELFF TGTGCCAGCAGTGGTGACACGCCGTTCACCGGGGAGCTGTTTTTT
TRBJ1-1 NA TRBV19 NA CASRRGEGNTEAFF TGTGCCAGTAGAAGGGGGGAGGGGAACACTGAAGCTTTCTTT
TRBJ1-1 NA TRBV14 TRBD1 CASSRLTGGAVNTEAFF TGTGCCAGCAGCCGACTGACAGGGGGGGCGGTTAACACTGAAGCTTTCTTT
TRBJ2-2 NA TRBV10-3 TRBD1 CAILAETGFTGELFF TGTGCCATCTTGGCGGAGACAGGGTTCACCGGGGAGCTGTTTTTT
TRBJ2-7 many TRBV3-1 NA CASSQVGRRATHEQYF TGTGCCAGCAGCCAGGTAGGGCGTCGGGCTACTCACGAGCAGTACTTC
TRBJ2-7 NA TRBV7-8 TRBD1 CASSLVGTGVSYEQHF TGTGCCAGCAGCTTAGTTGGGACAGGGGTGAGTTACGAGCAGCACTTC
TRBJ1-5 NA TRBV7-2 NA CASSPMGGGYQPQHF TGTGCCAGCAGCCCGATGGGGGGGGGGTATCAGCCCCAGCATTTT